Each of the 9 T cell receptor beta chains below was sequenced from the same sample in a study of vaccination effects on CD4 cells after COVID-19. ViraFEST used viral peptide pools to expand antigen-specific CD4+ T cells before sequencing. CD4+ T cell isolation took place after nine to eleven days of culture. Absence of prior SARS-CoV-2 infection characterized the vaccine recipients, who showed negative nucleocapsid antibodies. Their cognate antigens are unknown. Profiling relied on immunoSEQ multiplex PCR, and the TCRdb table lists in-frame clones only, not all of them. The data contain tens of thousands of clones, around 74% of them seen just once; the ten biggest clones take up roughly 2.9%. The starting material was CD4+ T cells from PBMCs cultured with HCoV-NL63 spike peptides, obtained before COVID-19 vaccination. The source is a human donor who received a COVID-19 vaccine.

This clone has just a few counts. The V and J genes are TRBV5-1 and TRBJ2-5; 8 bases match TRBD1. Germline trimming cut 4 bases from V and 1 base from J; bases unmatched to any gene: 3. CDR3 size: 14 residues. The germline gives CDR1 SGHRS, CDR2 YFSETQ. The CDR3 loop is CASSTGQAQETQYF. As DNA, the CDR3 is TGCGCCAGCAGCACGGGACAGGCCCAAGAGACCCAGTACTTC.

This rearrangement joins TRBV10-3 to TRBJ2-7, with D possibly TRBD1 on 5 matching bases. The V gene lost 8 bases and the J gene lost 6 bases, with 17 bases spanning the gap. The CDR3 consists of 13 residues. Germline lookup yields CDR1 ENHRY and CDR2 SYGVKD. The CDR3 DNA reads TGTGCCATCTCTCCTGAGCCAGGGCGCGAGCAGTACGTC. Its translation is CAISPEPGREQYV.

The genes are TRBV12-5 and TRBJ1-2; possibly TRBD1 for D (5 bases). Germline V CDR1 and CDR2: LGHNT, FRNRAP. Trimming took off 5 bases at V and 5 bases at J, with 15 bases between the two ends. The CDR3 is made up of 14 amino acids. DNA for the CDR3: TGTGCTAGTGGTCCCTCCGGGGGTGGGTATGGCTACACCTTC. It yields the protein CASGPSGGGYGYTF. Full variable domain (outside the CDR3, taken from reference TRBV12-5 and TRBJ1-2): DARVTQTPRHKVTEMGQEVTMRCQPILGHNTVFWYRQTMMQGLELLAYFRNRAPLDDSGMPKDRFSAEMPDATLATLKIQPSEPRDSAVYFCASGPSGGGYGYTFGSGTRLTVV.

The chain uses TRBV7-9 and TRBJ2-2, with D perhaps TRBD2 (7 bases). The CDR3 is 18 amino acids. Per germline, CDR1 SEHNR and CDR2 FQNEAQ (reference sequence). Trimming cost V 2 bases and J 1 base, with 17 bases left between them. CDR3 coding DNA: TGTGCCAGCAGCTTAAAGCTGGGGGCGGGGGTGAACACCGGGGAGCTGTTTTTT. Translating it yields CASSLKLGAGVNTGELFF.

J is TRBJ2-7 and V is TRBV9; 12 bases map to TRBD1. Trimming took 0 bases from V and 5 from J; bases not matched to a gene: 12. The germline gives CDR1 SGDLS, CDR2 YYNGEE. The CDR3 contains 18 residues. The CDR3 DNA reads as TGTGCCAGCAGCGTAGTATCGTGGGTGGGACAGGGGGCCCACGAGCAGTACGTC. Protein sequence: CASSVVSWVGQGAHEQYV.

The chain couples TRBV24-1 to TRBJ2-3; 10 nucleotides agree with TRBD1. In germline, CDR1 is KGHDR, CDR2 SFDVKD. The CDR3 spans 15 residues. Trimming took 4 bases from V and 2 from J; bases not matched to a gene: 2. This CDR3 is CATSEGTGVTDTQYF. CDR3 in DNA: TGTGCCACCAGTGAAGGGACAGGGGTCACAGATACGCAGTATTTT.

The V call is TRBV7-8, the J call TRBJ2-5; 9 bases fit TRBD2. This CDR3 region has 22 residues. V shed 2 bases, J shed 3 bases, and the junction held 25 bases outside the gene matches. CDR1 and CDR2 (germline): SGHVS, FQNEAQ. CDR3 protein: CASSLRELARLIDASGEETQYF. The CDR3 bases are TGTGCCAGCAGCTTAAGGGAATTGGCTCGCTTAATTGACGCTAGCGGGGAAGAGACCCAGTACTTC.

V gene TRBV27 combines with J gene TRBJ1-3, with D perhaps matching TRBD1 (5 bases). The germline CDR1 and CDR2 sequences are MNHEY and SMNVEV (reference sequence). CDR3 length equals 16 residues. The germline V and J ends were trimmed by 8 bases and 0 bases, with 17 bases remaining between them. The CDR3 loop reads CASPCYKGFSGNTIYF. CDR3 DNA sequence: TGTGCCAGCCCCTGTTATAAGGGGTTCTCTGGAAACACCATATATTTT.

This clone was recorded a few times. The genes are TRBV12-3 or TRBV12-4 and TRBJ2-2; TRBD1 matches 7 bases. J lost 8 bases, V lost 10 bases, and 4 bases had no gene match. This CDR3 has 11 residues. The CDR3 DNA is TGTGCCACATACAGGGGAGGGGAGCTGTTTTTT. Amino acids: CATYRGGELFF.